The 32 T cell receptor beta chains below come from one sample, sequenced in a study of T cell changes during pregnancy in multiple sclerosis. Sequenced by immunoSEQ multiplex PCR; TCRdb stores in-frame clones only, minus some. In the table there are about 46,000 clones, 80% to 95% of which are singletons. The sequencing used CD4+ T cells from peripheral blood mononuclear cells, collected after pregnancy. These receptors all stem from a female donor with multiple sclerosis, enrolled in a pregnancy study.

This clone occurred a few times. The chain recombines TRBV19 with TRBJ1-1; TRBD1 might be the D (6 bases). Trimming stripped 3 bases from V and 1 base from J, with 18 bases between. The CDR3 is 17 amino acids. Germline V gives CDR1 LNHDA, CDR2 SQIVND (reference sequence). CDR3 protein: CASSMRGKTGKNTEAFF. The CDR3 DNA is TGTGCCAGTAGTATGAGGGGGAAAACAGGGAAGAACACTGAAGCTTTCTTT.

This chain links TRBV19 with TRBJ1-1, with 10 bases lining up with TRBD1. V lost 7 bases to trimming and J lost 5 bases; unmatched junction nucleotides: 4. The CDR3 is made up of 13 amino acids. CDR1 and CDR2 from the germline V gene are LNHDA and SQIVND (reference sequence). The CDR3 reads CASTWDRGTEAFF. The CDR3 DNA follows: TGTGCCAGTACTTGGGACAGGGGAACTGAAGCTTTCTTT. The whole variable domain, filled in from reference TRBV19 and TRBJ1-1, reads DGGITQSPKYLFRKEGQNVTLSCEQNLNHDAMYWYRQDPGQGLRLIYYSQIVNDFQKGDIAEGYSVSREKKESFPLTVTSAQKNPTAFYLCASTWDRGTEAFFGQGTRLTVV.

The CDR3 coding sequence is TGTGCCAGTAGTATGGGACAGGGGGCTGCGAACACCGGGGAGCTGTTTTTT. This sequence encodes CASSMGQGAANTGELFF. V gene TRBV19 combines with J gene TRBJ2-2, with 12 bases lining up with TRBD1. The germline gives CDR1 LNHDA, CDR2 SQIVND (reference sequence). J was trimmed by 0 bases and V by 3 bases; bases with no gene match: 2. This CDR3 has 17 residues.

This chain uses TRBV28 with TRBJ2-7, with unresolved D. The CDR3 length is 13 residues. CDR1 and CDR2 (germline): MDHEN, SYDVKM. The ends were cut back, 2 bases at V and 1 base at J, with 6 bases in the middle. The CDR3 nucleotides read TGTGCCAGCAGTTTACCGTCTTCCTACGAGCAGTACTTC. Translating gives CASSLPSSYEQYF.

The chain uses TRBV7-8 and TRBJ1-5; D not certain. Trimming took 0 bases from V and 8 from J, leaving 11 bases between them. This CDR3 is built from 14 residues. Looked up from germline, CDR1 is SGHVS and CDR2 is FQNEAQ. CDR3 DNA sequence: TGTGCCAGCAGCTTAGCTGGCTCAGGTAAGCCCCAGCATTTT. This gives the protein CASSLAGSGKPQHF.

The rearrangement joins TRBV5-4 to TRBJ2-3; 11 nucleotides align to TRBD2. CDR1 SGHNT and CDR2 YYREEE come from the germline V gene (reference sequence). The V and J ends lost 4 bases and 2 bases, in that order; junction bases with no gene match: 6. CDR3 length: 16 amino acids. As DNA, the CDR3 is TGTGCCAGCAGCCCCGAACTAGCGGGGGTCACAGATACGCAGTATTTT. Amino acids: CASSPELAGVTDTQYF.

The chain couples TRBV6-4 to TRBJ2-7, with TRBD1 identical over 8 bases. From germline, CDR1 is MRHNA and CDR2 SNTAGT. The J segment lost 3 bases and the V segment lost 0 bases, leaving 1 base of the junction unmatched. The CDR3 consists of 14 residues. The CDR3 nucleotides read TGTGCCAGCAGTGACTCACAGGGGGACTACGAGCAGTACTTC. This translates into CASSDSQGDYEQYF.

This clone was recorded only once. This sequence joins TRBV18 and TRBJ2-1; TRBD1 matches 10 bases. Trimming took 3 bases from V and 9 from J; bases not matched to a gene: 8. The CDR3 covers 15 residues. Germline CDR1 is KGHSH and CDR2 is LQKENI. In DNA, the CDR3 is TGTGCCAGCTCACCCCTGACAGGGGGCGAAAGTGAGCAGTTCTTC. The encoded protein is CASSPLTGGESEQFF.

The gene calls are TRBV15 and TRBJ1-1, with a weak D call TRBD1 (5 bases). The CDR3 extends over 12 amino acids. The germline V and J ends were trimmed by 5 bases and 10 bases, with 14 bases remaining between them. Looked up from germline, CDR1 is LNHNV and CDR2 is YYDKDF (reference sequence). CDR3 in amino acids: CATSLDYRGAFF. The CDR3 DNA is TGTGCCACCAGCCTGGACTATAGGGGAGCTTTCTTT.

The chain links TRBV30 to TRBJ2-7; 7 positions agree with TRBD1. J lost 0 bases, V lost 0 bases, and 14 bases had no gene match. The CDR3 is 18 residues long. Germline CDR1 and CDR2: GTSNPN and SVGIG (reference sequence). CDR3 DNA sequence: TGTGCCTGGAGTGTTAAACAGGGGCCTACCCCTCGCTCCTACGAGCAGTACTTC. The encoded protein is CAWSVKQGPTPRSYEQYF.

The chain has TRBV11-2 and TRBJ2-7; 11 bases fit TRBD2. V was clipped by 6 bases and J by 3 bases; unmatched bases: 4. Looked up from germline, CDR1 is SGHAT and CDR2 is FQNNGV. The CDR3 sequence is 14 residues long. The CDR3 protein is CASRPGLAVYEQYF. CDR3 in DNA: TGTGCCAGCAGGCCGGGACTAGCGGTCTACGAGCAGTACTTC. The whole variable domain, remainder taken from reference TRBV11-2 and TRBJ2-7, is EAGVAQSPRYKIIEKRQSVAFWCNPISGHATLYWYQQILGQGPKLLIQFQNNGVVDDSQLPKDRFSAERLKGVDSTLKIQPAKLEDSAVYLCASRPGLAVYEQYFGPGTRLTVT.

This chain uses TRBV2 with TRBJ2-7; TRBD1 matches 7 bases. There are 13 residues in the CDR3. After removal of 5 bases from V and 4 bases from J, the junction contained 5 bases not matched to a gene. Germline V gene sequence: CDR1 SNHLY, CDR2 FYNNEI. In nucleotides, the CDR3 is TGTGCCAGCAGTCGGGACAGATGGTACGAGCAGTACTTC. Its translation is CASSRDRWYEQYF. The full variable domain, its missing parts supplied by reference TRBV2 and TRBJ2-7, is EPEVTQTPSHQVTQMGQEVILRCVPISNHLYFYWYRQILGQKVEFLVSFYNNEISEKSEIFDDQFSVERPDGSNFTLKIRSTKLEDSAMYFCASSRDRWYEQYFGPGTRLTVT.

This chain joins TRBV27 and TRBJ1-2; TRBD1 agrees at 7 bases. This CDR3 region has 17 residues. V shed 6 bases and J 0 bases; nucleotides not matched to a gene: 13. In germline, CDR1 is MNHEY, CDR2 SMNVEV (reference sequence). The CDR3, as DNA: TGTGCCAGCAGATCAATTCTACAGGGGACAGCTAACTATGGCTACACCTTC. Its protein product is CASRSILQGTANYGYTF.

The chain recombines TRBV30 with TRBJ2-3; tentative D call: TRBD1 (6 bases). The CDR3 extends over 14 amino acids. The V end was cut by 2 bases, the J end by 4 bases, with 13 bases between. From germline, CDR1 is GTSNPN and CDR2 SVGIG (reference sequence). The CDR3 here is CAWSRLKGADTQYF. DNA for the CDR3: TGTGCCTGGAGTAGACTTAAGGGGGCAGATACGCAGTATTTT.

The CDR3 sequence: CASSFQAGVPGELFF. As DNA, the CDR3 is TGTGCCAGCAGTTTTCAAGCGGGAGTTCCGGGGGAGCTGTTTTTT. The gene calls are TRBV6-5 and TRBJ2-2; 8 bases are a match to TRBD2. After removal of 4 bases from V and 8 bases from J, the junction contained 9 bases not matched to a gene. Per the germline V gene, CDR1 is MNHEY and CDR2 is SVGAGI. The length of the CDR3 is 15 residues.

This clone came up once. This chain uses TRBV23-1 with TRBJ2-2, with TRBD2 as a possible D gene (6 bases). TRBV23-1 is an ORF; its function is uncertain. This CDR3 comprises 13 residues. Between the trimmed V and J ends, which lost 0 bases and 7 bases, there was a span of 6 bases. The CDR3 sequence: CASSQSGGGELFF. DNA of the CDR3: TGCGCCAGCAGTCAATCCGGGGGCGGGGAGCTGTTTTTT.

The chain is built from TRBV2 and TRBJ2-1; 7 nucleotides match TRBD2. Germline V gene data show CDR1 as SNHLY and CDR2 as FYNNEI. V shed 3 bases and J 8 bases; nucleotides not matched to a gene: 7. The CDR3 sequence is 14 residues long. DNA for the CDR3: TGTGCCAGCAGTGAGGGCGGGAGTGGCCATGAGCAGTTCTTC. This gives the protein CASSEGGSGHEQFF. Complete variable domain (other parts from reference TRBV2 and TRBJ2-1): EPEVTQTPSHQVTQMGQEVILRCVPISNHLYFYWYRQILGQKVEFLVSFYNNEISEKSEIFDDQFSVERPDGSNFTLKIRSTKLEDSAMYFCASSEGGSGHEQFFGPGTRLTVL.

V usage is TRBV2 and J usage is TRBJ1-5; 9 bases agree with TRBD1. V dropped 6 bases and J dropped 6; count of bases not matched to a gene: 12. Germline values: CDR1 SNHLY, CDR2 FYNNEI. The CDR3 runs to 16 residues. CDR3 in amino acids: CASSAKEGQGGQPQHF. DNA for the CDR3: TGTGCCAGCAGCGCCAAGGAGGGACAGGGAGGTCAGCCCCAGCATTTT.

For the CDR3, the DNA is TGTGCCACCTCCTCGGGAGACACTGAAGCTTTCTTT. Encoded protein: CATSSGDTEAFF. V is TRBV10-3 and J is TRBJ1-1; D is ambiguous. This CDR3 is 12 amino acids long. Germline loops: CDR1 ENHRY, CDR2 SYGVKD. Trimming took off 10 bases at V and 3 bases at J, with 12 bases between the two ends.

This chain's CDR3 is CASSKADSGREGETQYF. The DNA of the CDR3 is TGTGCCAGCAGCAAAGCAGATAGCGGGAGGGAGGGAGAGACCCAGTACTTC. V gene TRBV21-1 combines with J gene TRBJ2-5; the table gives TRBD2 as D, unverified against the DNA. TRBV21-1 is recorded as a pseudogene. The CDR3 runs 17 residues.

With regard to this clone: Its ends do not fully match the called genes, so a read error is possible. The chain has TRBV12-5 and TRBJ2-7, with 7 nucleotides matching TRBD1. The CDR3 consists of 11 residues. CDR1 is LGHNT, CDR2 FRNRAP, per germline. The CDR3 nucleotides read TGTGCTAGTGGGGGGGTGGACAGGTTCCTCTTC. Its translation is CASGGVDRFLF.

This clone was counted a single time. As DNA, the CDR3 is TGTGCCAGCAGCGCAATACGGACAGGTAGGAACGAGCAGTACTTC. Translating it yields CASSAIRTGRNEQYF. This rearrangement joins TRBV13 to TRBJ2-7; the match to TRBD1 covers 7 bases. The germline V gene has CDR1 PRHDT and CDR2 FYEKMQ (reference sequence). The CDR3 spans 15 residues. V was clipped by 5 bases and J by 5 bases; unmatched bases: 12.

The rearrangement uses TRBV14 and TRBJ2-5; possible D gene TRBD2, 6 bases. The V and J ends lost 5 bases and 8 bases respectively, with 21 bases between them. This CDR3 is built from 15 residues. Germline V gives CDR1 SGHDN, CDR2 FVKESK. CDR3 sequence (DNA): TGTGCCAGCAGCGGCGCCCGGGACTTGGGCGGCACCCAGTACTTC. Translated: CASSGARDLGGTQYF. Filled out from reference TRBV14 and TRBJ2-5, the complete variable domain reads EAGVTQFPSHSVIEKGQTVTLRCDPISGHDNLYWYRRVMGKEIKFLLHFVKESKQDESGMPNNRFLAERTGGTYSTLKVQPAELEDSGVYFCASSGARDLGGTQYFGPGTRLLVL.

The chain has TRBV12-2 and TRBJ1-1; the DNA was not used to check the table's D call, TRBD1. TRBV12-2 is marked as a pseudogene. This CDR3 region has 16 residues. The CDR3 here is CASRSWTGDVGTEAFF. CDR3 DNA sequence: TGTGCAAGTCGCTCTTGGACAGGGGATGTTGGCACTGAAGCTTTCTTT.

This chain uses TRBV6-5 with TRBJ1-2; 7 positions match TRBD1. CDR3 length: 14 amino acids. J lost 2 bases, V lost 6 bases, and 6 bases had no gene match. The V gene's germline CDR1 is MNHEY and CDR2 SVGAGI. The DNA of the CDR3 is TGTGCCAGCAGACCCCCGGGACAGAACTATGGCTACACCTTC. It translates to CASRPPGQNYGYTF.

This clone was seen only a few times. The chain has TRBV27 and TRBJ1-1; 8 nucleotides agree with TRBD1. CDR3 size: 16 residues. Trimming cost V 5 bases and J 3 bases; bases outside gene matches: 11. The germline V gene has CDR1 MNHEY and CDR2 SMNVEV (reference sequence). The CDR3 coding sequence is TGTGCCAGCAGTGTCATCAGGGGGCGCGGGGACACTGAAGCTTTCTTT. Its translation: CASSVIRGRGDTEAFF.

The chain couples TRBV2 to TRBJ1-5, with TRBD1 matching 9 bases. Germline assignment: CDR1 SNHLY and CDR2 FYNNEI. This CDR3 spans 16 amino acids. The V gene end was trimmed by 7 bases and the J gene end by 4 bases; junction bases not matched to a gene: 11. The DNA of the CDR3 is TGTGCCAGCACCATCTCACAGGGGGCGGGAAATCAGCCCCAGCATTTT. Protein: CASTISQGAGNQPQHF.

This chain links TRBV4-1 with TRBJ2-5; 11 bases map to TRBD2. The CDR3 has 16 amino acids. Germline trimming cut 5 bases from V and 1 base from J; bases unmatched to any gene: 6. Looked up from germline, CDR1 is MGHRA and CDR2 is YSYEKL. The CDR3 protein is CASSRGTSGPQETQYF. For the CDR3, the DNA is TGCGCCAGCAGCAGGGGGACTAGCGGACCCCAAGAGACCCAGTACTTC.

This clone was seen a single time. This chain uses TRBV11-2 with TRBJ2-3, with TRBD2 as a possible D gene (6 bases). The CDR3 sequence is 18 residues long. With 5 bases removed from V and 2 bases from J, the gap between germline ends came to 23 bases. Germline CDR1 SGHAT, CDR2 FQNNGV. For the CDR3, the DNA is TGTGCCAGCAGCACCCGGGCCCGACTAGGTCCCCCCACAGATACGCAGTATTTT. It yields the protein CASSTRARLGPPTDTQYF.

CDR3 sequence (DNA): TGTGCCAGCAGCCTGACAGGGGCCACCGGGGAGCTGTTTTTT. Protein: CASSLTGATGELFF. The V call is TRBV11-2, the J call TRBJ2-2, with TRBD1 matching over 8 bases. Trimming took 5 bases from V and 4 from J; bases not matched to a gene: 3. CDR1 and CDR2 (germline): SGHAT, FQNNGV. The CDR3 totals 14 residues. Looking up the rest from reference TRBV11-2 and TRBJ2-2 gives the full variable domain: EAGVAQSPRYKIIEKRQSVAFWCNPISGHATLYWYQQILGQGPKLLIQFQNNGVVDDSQLPKDRFSAERLKGVDSTLKIQPAKLEDSAVYLCASSLTGATGELFFGEGSRLTVL.

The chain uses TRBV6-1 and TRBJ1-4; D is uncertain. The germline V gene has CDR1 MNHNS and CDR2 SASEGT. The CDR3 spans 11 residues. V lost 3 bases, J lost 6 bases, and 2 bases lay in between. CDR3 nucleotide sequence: TGTGCCAGCAGTGACTATGAAAAACTGTTTTTT. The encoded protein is CASSDYEKLFF.

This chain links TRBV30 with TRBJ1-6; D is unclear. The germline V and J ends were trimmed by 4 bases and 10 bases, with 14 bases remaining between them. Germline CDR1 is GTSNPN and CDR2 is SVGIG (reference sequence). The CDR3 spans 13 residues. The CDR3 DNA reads TGTGCCTGGACCCTTCAGGTTCGGTCACCCCTCCACTTT. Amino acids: CAWTLQVRSPLHF.